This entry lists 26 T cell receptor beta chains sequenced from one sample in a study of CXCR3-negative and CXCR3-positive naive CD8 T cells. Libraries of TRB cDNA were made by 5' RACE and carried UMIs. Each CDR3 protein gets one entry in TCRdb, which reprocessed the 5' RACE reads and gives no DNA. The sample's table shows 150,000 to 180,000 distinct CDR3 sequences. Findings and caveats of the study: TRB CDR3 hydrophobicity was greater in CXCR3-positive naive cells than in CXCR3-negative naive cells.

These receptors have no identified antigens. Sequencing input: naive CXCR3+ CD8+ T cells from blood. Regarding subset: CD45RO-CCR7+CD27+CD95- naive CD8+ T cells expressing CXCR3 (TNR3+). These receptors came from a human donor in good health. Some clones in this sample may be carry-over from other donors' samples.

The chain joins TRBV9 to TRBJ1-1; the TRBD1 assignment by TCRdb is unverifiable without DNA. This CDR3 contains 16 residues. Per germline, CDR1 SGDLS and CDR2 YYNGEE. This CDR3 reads CASSVSSSPGNTEAFF.

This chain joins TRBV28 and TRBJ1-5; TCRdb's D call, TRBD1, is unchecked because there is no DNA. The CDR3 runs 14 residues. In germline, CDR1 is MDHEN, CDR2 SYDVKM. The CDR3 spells CASESVQGNQPQHF.

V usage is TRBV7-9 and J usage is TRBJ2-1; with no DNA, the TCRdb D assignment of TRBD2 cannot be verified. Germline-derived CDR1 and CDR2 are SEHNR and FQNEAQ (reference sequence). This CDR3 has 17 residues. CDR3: CASSPGEAGSSYNEQFF.

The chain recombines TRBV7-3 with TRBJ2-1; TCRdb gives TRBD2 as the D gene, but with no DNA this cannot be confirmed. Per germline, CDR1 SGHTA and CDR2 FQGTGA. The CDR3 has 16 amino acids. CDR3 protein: CASSHSGGAPYNEQFF. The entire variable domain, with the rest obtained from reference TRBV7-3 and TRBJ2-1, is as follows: GAGVSQTPSNKVTEKGKYVELRCDPISGHTALYWYRQSLGQGPEFLIYFQGTGAADDSGLPNDRFFAVRPEGSVSTLKIQRTERGDSAVYLCASSHSGGAPYNEQFFGPGTRLTVL.

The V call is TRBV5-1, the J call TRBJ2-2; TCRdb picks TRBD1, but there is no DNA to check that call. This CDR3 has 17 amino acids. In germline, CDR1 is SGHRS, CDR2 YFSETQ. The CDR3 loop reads CASSFLGSQEQTGELFF.

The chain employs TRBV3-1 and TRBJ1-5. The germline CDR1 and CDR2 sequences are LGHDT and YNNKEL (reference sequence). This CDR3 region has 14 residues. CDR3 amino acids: CASSQAGGYQPQHF.

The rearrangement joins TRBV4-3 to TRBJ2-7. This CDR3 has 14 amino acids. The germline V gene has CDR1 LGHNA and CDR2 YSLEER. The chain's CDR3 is CASSQAVLSYEQYF.

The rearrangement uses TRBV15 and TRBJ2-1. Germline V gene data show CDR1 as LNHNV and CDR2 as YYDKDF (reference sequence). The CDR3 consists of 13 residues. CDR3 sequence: CATSEGYNNEQFF.

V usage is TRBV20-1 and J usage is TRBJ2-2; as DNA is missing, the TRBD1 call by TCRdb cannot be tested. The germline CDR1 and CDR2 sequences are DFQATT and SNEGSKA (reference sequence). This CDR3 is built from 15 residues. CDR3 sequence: CSAPNRDKNTGELFF.

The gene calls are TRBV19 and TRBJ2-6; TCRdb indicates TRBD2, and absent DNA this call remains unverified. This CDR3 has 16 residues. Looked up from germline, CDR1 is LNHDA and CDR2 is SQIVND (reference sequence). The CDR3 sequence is CASSSGGGSGANVLTF.

This chain's CDR3 is CASSASPPGAFF. The chain joins TRBV7-9 to TRBJ1-1; the D call from TCRdb, TRBD1, cannot be confirmed without DNA. The CDR3 is 12 amino acids. Germline V gene lookup returns CDR1 SEHNR and CDR2 FQNEAQ (reference sequence).

The CDR3: CASSLVASGSWNEQFF. The rearrangement links TRBV5-1 to TRBJ2-1; TCRdb lists TRBD2, though no DNA is available to test this call. CDR1 and CDR2 (germline): SGHRS, YFSETQ. The CDR3 is made up of 16 amino acids.

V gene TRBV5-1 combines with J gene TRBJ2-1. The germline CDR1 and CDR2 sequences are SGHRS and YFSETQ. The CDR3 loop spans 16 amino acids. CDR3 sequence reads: CASSLELESSYNEQFF.

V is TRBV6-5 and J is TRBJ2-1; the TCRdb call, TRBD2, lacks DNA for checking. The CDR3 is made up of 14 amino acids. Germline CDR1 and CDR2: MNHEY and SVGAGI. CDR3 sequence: CASSYFEAAHEQFF.

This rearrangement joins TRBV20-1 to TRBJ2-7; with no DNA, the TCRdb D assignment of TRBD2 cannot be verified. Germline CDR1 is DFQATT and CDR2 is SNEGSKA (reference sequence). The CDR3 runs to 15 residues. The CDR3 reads CSARGLAGEPHEQYF.

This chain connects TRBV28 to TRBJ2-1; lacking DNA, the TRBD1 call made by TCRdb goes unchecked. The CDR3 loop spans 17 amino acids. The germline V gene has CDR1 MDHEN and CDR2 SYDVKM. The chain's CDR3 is CASSPQVRVTTFGEQFF.

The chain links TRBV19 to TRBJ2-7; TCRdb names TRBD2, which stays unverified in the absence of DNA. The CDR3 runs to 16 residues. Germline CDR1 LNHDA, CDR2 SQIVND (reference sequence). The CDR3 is CASSIFGGRAVYEQYF.

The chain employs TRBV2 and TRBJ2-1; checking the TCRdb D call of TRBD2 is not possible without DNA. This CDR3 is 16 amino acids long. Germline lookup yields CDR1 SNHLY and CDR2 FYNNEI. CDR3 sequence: CASSVPSGLSYNEQFF. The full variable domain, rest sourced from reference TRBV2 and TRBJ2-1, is EPEVTQTPSHQVTQMGQEVILRCVPISNHLYFYWYRQILGQKVEFLVSFYNNEISEKSEIFDDQFSVERPDGSNFTLKIRSTKLEDSAMYFCASSVPSGLSYNEQFFGPGTRLTVL.

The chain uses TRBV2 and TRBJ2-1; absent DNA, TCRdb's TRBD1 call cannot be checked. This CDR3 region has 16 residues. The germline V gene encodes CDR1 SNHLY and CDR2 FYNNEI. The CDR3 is CASSTAEGGMYNEQFF.

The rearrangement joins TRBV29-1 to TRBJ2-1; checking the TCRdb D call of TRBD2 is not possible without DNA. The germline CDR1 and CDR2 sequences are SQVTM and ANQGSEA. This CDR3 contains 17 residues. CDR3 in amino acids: CSVEDPKGLDLYNEQFF.

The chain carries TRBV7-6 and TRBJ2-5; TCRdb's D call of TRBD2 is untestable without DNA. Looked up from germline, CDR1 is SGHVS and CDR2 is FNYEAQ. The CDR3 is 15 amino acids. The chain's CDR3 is CASSPAGGLQETQYF.

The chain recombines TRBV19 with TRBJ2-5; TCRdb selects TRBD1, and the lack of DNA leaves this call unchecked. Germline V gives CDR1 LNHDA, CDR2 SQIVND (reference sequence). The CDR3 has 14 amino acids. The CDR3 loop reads CASSPLLGSETQYF. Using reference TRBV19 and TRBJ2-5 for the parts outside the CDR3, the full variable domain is DGGITQSPKYLFRKEGQNVTLSCEQNLNHDAMYWYRQDPGQGLRLIYYSQIVNDFQKGDIAEGYSVSREKKESFPLTVTSAQKNPTAFYLCASSPLLGSETQYFGPGTRLLVL.

The CDR3 loop is CASSQLLYGEHTDTQYF. The genes are TRBV14 and TRBJ2-3. Germline-derived CDR1 and CDR2 are SGHDN and FVKESK. The CDR3 totals 17 residues.

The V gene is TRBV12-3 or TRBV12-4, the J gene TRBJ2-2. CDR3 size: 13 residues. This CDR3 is CASSLIGTGELFF.

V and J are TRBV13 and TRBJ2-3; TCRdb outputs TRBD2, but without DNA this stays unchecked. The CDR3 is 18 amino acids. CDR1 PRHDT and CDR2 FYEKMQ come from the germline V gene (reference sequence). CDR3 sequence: CASSSRGREGPGTDTQYF.

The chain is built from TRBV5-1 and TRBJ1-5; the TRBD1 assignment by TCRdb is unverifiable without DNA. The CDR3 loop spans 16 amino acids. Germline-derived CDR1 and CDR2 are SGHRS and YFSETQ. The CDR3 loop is CASSLAGQVVEGPQHF.